This is a list of T cell receptor beta chains from one sample in a study of T-cell memory formation after mild COVID-19. MiXCR was run by TCRdb on the 5' RACE reads, yielding one entry per CDR3 protein. The sample has about 610,000 distinct CDR3 sequences; 17% are singletons. Sample: PBMCs or a T cell subset sorted from them (not recorded which). The source is an adult woman who had mild COVID-19 (a few samples of this study predate the infection). Cell type and time point are not known. CDR3s include the opening cysteine and the closing phenylalanine or tryptophan. Fields, in order: D gene, V gene, clone size, CDR3 length, J gene, CDR3 protein. A D gene is named only where the DNA matches it firmly. Clone size is not always given. Where it is, it says once, few, many or a class for expanded clones.

D: .; V: TRBV5-1; size: .; length: 14; J: TRBJ2-7; CDR3: CASSHERGTHEQYF
D: .; V: TRBV4-2; size: few; length: 16; J: TRBJ2-1; CDR3: CASSQVFSGVENEQFF
D: TRBD1; V: TRBV7-8; size: .; length: 14; J: TRBJ1-2; CDR3: CASSSGDSLDGYTF
D: TRBD2; V: TRBV4-1; size: .; length: 18; J: TRBJ2-3; CDR3: CDSSQDRGLAGVGDTQYF
D: TRBD2; V: TRBV12-3/TRBV12-4; size: .; length: 15; J: TRBJ2-2; CDR3: CASSLGTRAIGELFF
D: .; V: TRBV27; size: .; length: 15; J: TRBJ2-7; CDR3: CASSLGGPVIYEQYF
D: .; V: TRBV6-2/TRBV6-3; size: few; length: 17; J: TRBJ2-1; CDR3: CASSYESLARAYNEQFF
D: .; V: TRBV7-3; size: many; length: 12; J: TRBJ2-2; CDR3: CASRRENGELFF
D: .; V: TRBV6-5; size: many; length: 13; J: TRBJ1-2; CDR3: CASSPTKNYGYTF
D: .; V: TRBV25-1; size: .; length: 13; J: TRBJ2-5; CDR3: CASSEGGEETQYF
D: .; V: TRBV7-9; size: .; length: 14; J: TRBJ1-4; CDR3: CASSPPGINEKLFF
D: .; V: TRBV19; size: few; length: 13; J: TRBJ2-1; CDR3: CASSFRPYNEQFF
D: TRBD1; V: TRBV7-9; size: .; length: 16; J: TRBJ2-5; CDR3: CASSLSQGARQETQYF
D: TRBD2; V: TRBV19; size: .; length: 14; J: TRBJ2-1; CDR3: CASNGIAGAHEQFF
D: .; V: TRBV15; size: few; length: 15; J: TRBJ2-7; CDR3: CATSRDRAEPYEQYF
D: TRBD1; V: TRBV7-2; size: .; length: 15; J: TRBJ2-1; CDR3: CASSTGTGVGNEQFF
D: .; V: TRBV7-9; size: .; length: 16; J: TRBJ2-7; CDR3: CASSFLGAPPTYEQYF
D: .; V: TRBV7-9; size: few; length: 14; J: TRBJ1-1; CDR3: CASSPARTNTEAFF
D: TRBD2; V: TRBV27; size: .; length: 16; J: TRBJ2-1; CDR3: CASSLLRSSGSGEQFF
D: TRBD1; V: TRBV20-1; size: few; length: 15; J: TRBJ1-1; CDR3: CSAALRGLSPTEAFF
D: .; V: TRBV2; size: .; length: 15; J: TRBJ2-7; CDR3: CASSGKGPGRYEQYF
D: .; V: TRBV7-2; size: few; length: 17; J: TRBJ2-7; CDR3: CASSSTWGVAETYEQYF
D: .; V: TRBV30; size: many; length: 12; J: TRBJ2-7; CDR3: CAWRGRGYEQYF
D: TRBD2; V: TRBV19; size: .; length: 19; J: TRBJ2-3; CDR3: CASISNPTSGGLRTDTQYF
D: TRBD2; V: TRBV12-3/TRBV12-4; size: .; length: 17; J: TRBJ2-1; CDR3: CASSVGTSGTLYNEQFF
D: TRBD2; V: TRBV12-3/TRBV12-4; size: few; length: 14; J: TRBJ2-7; CDR3: CASRPRGDSYEQYF